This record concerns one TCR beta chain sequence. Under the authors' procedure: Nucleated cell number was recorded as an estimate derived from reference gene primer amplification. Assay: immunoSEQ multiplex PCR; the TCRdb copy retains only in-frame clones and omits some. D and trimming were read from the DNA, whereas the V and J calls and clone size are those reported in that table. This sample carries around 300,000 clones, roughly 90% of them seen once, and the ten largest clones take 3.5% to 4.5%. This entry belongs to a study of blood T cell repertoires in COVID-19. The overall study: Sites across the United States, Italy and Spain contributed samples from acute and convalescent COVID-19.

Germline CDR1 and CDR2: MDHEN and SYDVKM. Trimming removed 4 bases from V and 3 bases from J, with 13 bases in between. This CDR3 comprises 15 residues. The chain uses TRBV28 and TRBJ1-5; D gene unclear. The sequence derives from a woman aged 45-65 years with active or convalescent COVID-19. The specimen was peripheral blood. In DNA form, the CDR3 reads TGTGCCAGCAGTTCCCAAAGGAGGGACAATCAGCCCCAGCATTTT. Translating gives CASSSQRRDNQPQHF.